This T cell receptor beta chain was recorded in a study of blood T cells in healthy people across ages. This CDR3 spans 10 amino acids. The authors ran a second PCR of roughly 6 to 12 cycles using a sample-barcoded 5' primer and a J-beta primer mix. MiXCR was run by TCRdb on the 5' RACE reads, yielding one entry per CDR3 protein. The sample shows 1 million or so distinct CDR3 sequences, almost 25% of them seen only once. This clonotype was counted between two and nine times. Its specificity is not known. Study-wide points: Expanded clonotype changes were possibly confounded by unknown donor CMV status. A roughly linear age-dependent decrease characterized TCR beta diversity per million T cells. Unsorted PBMC material precluded a definitive naive versus antigen-experienced comparison.

These data were likewise used in another study, on T cells of mothers and their children. As that report states: The study sampled a few healthy Caucasian mothers and their six children.

The V and J genes are TRBV21-1 and TRBJ1-2; TRBD1, as called in the table, went unchecked against the DNA. TRBV21-1 is deemed a pseudogene. Sequenced material: blood. The source is a girl aged 2 to 10 in good health. CDR3 sequence reads: CASSVPGQLF. For the CDR3, the DNA is TGTGCCAGCAGCGTTCCGGGACAGCTCTTC.